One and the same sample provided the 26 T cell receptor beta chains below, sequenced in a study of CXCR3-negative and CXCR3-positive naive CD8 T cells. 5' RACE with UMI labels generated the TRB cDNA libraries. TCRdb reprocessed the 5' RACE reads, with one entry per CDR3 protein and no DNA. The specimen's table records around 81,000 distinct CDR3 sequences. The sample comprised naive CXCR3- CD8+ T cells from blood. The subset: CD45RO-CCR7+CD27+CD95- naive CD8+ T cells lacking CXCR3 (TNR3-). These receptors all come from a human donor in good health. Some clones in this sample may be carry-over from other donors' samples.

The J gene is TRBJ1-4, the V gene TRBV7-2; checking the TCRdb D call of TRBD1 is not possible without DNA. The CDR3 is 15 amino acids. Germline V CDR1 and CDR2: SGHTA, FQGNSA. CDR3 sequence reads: CATQLGETTNEKLFF.

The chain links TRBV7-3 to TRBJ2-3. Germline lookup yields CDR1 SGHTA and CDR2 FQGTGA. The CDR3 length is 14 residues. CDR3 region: CASSLIGSADTQYF.

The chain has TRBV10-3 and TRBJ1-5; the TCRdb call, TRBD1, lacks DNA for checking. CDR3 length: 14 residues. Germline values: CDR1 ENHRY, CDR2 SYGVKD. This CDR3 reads CAISDYQGDQPQHF.

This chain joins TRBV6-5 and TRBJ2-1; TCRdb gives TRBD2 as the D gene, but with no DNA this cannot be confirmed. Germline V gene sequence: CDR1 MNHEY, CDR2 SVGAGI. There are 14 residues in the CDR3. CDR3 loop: CASSGTSGVNEQFF.

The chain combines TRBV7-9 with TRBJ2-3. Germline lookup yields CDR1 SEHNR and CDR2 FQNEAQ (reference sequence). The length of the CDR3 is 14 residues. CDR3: CASSLDEYTDTQYF.

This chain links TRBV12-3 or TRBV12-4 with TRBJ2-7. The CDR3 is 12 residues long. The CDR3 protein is CASSVAGYEQYF.

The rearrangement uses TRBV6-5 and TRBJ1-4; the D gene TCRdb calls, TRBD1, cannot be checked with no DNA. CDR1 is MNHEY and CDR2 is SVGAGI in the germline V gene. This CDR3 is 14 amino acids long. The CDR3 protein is CASRGIGWAEKLFF.

The CDR3 reads CASSEGTGYYEQFF. This chain connects TRBV6-4 to TRBJ2-1; without DNA, the TCRdb call of TRBD1 cannot be checked. Germline lookup yields CDR1 MRHNA and CDR2 SNTAGT. There are 14 residues in the CDR3.

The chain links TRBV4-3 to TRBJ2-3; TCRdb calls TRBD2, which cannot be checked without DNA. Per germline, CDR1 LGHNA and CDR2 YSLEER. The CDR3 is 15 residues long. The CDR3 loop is CASSPRGGEADTQYF.

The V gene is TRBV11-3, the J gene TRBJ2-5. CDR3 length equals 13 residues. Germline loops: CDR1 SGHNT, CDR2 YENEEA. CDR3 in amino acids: CASSHTTGETQYF.

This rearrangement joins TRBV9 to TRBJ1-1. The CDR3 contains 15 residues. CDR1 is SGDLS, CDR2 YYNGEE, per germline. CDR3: CASSVGGTANTEAFF.

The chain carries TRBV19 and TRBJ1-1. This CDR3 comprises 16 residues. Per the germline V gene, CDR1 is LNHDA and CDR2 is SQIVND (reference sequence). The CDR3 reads CASSLRGSEANTEAFF.

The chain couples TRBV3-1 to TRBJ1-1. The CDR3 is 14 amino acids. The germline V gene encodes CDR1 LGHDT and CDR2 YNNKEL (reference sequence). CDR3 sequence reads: CASSQDFETEEAFF.

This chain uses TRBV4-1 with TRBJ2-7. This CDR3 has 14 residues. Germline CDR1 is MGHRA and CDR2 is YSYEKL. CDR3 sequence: CASSRGTGPYEQYF.

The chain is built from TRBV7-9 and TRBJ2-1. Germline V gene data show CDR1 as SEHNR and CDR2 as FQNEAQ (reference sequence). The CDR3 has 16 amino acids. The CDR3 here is CASSILSGSSYNEQFF. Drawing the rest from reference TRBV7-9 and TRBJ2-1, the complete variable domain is DTGVSQNPRHKITKRGQNVTFRCDPISEHNRLYWYRQTLGQGPEFLTYFQNEAQLEKSRLLSDRFSAERPKGSFSTLEIQRTEQGDSAMYLCASSILSGSSYNEQFFGPGTRLTVL.

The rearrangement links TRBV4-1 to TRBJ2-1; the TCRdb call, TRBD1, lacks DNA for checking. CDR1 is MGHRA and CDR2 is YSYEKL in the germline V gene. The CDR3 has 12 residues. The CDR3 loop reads CASSQDGTVPFF.

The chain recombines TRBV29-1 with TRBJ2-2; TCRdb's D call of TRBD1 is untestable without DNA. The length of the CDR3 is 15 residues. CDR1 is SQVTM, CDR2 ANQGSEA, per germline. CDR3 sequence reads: CSVELEGWGTGELFF.

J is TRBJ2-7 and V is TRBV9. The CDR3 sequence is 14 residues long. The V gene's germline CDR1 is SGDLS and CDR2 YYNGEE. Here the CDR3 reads CASSVEDRSYEQYF.

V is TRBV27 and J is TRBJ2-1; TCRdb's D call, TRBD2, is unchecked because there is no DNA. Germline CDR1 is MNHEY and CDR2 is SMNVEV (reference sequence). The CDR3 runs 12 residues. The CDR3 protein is CASSPLAGGQFF.

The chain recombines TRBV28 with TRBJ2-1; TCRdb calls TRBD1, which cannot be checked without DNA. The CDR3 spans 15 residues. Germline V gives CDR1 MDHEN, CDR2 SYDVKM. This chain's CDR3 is CASSFTDRGLFEQFF.

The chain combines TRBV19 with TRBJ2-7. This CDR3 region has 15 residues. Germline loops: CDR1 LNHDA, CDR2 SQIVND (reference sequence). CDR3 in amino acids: CASSIIPGASYEQYF.

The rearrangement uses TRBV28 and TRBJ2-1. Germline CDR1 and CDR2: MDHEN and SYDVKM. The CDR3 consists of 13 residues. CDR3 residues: CASSREFANEQFF.

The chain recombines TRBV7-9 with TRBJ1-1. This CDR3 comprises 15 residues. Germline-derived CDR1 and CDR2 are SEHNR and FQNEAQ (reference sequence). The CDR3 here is CASSLVRGGHAEAFF.

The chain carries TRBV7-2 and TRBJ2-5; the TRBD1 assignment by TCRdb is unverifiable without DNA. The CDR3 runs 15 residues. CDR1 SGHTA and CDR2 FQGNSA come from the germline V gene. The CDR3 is CASISGRGGIETQYF.

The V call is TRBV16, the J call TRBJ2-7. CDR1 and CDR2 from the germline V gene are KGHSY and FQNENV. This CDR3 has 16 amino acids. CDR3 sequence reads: CASSQPQLAGLDEQYF.

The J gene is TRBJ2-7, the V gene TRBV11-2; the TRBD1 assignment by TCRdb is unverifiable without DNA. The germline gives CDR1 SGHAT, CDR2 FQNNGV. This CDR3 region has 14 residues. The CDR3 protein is CASSSGTGAYEQYF. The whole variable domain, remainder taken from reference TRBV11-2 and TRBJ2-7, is EAGVAQSPRYKIIEKRQSVAFWCNPISGHATLYWYQQILGQGPKLLIQFQNNGVVDDSQLPKDRFSAERLKGVDSTLKIQPAKLEDSAVYLCASSSGTGAYEQYFGPGTRLTVT.